One sample yielded the 13 T cell receptor beta chains listed below, sequenced in a study of Graves' ophthalmopathy and Graves' hyperthyroidism. TCR beta CDR3 amplification used RNA transcripts. HTBI primers served in a first-round RT-PCR, which a second-round multiplex PCR followed. A single record per CDR3 protein comes from TCRdb applying MiXCR to the multiplex PCR reads. The sample lists more than 300,000 distinct CDR3 sequences, 17% seen once, with roughly 2.4% in the top ten. Specimen: peripheral blood. The receptors here all came from an adult woman with stable Graves' hyperthyroidism.

This clonotype was counted at least ten times. The chain is built from TRBV28 and TRBJ2-7, with a weak D call TRBD2 (5 bases). Germline CDR1 and CDR2: MDHEN and SYDVKM. The CDR3 has 14 amino acids. V was cut by 6 bases and J by 3 bases, with 15 bases left in between. The CDR3 region is CASRPPGLIYEQYF. DNA of the CDR3: TGTGCCAGCAGACCCCCCGGACTCATCTACGAGCAGTACTTC. The full variable domain, its missing parts supplied by reference TRBV28 and TRBJ2-7, is DVKVTQSSRYLVKRTGEKVFLECVQDMDHENMFWYRQDPGLGLRLIYFSYDVKMKEKGDIPEGYSVSREKKERFSLILESASTNQTSMYLCASRPPGLIYEQYFGPGTRLTVT.

The table lists this clonotype with a few counts. The chain employs TRBV6-5 and TRBJ1-2; D remains ambiguous. In germline, CDR1 is MNHEY, CDR2 SVGAGI. The CDR3 covers 15 residues. Trimming removed 0 bases at V and 0 bases at J, with 8 bases between. In nucleotides, the CDR3 is TGTGCCAGCAGTTACTCGGGCTGGTCTAACTATGGCTACACCTTC. Its translation: CASSYSGWSNYGYTF.

This clonotype appeared many times. The V call is TRBV2, the J call TRBJ1-2; TRBD1 matches 8 bases. The trim removed 2 bases at V and 10 bases at J, leaving 12 bases unmatched. The V gene's germline CDR1 is SNHLY and CDR2 FYNNEI. CDR3 length: 15 residues. The CDR3 here is CASSELGRGRNDYTF. CDR3 nucleotides: TGTGCCAGCAGTGAACTCGGCAGGGGGCGGAACGACTACACCTTC.

This clonotype was counted ten times or more. The gene calls are TRBV20-1 and TRBJ2-7; D possibly uses TRBD1 or TRBD2 (6 bases each). V gave up 3 bases and J gave up 7 bases, with 13 bases separating them. From germline, CDR1 is DFQATT and CDR2 SNEGSKA (reference sequence). CDR3 length equals 12 residues. This CDR3 reads CSARSRGGEQYF. CDR3 bases: TGCAGTGCTAGGTCCAGGGGAGGTGAGCAGTACTTC.

The chain has TRBV5-1 and TRBJ2-2; 9 nucleotides line up with TRBD1. Unmatched junction bases numbered 10, after V lost 0 bases and J lost 7 bases. Germline-derived CDR1 and CDR2 are SGHRS and YFSETQ. This CDR3 is built from 17 residues. The CDR3 loop is CASSLAGTGGIIGELFF. For the CDR3, the DNA is TGCGCCAGCAGCTTGGCCGGAACAGGGGGCATTATCGGGGAGCTGTTTTTT.

This clonotype appeared many times. The chain combines TRBV4-2 with TRBJ2-5, with a weak D call TRBD2 (5 bases). The CDR3 contains 14 residues. V lost 0 bases and J 2 bases, leaving 7 bases between the germline ends. From germline, CDR1 is LGHNA and CDR2 YNFKEQ. In DNA, the CDR3 is TGTGCCAGCAGCCAAGACGAGCGGCAAGAGACCCAGTACTTC. This encodes CASSQDERQETQYF.

The chain couples TRBV28 to TRBJ1-1; D perhaps matches TRBD1 (5 bases). Germline values: CDR1 MDHEN, CDR2 SYDVKM. The CDR3 has 13 amino acids. The V gene lost 6 bases and the J gene lost 5 bases, with 13 bases spanning the gap. CDR3 region: CASSGGVRTEAFF. As DNA, the CDR3 is TGTGCCAGCAGCGGGGGGGTTCGGACTGAAGCTTTCTTT.

The genes are TRBV20-1 and TRBJ2-2; D not certain. V dropped 2 bases and J dropped 1 base, with 11 bases sitting between them. Germline lookup yields CDR1 DFQATT and CDR2 SNEGSKA (reference sequence). The CDR3 covers 15 residues. The CDR3 DNA reads as TGCAGTGCTAGACCCCACTCCAGGAACACCGGGGAGCTGTTTTTT. Protein: CSARPHSRNTGELFF.

V and J are TRBV11-2 and TRBJ2-2; D may match TRBD1 or TRBD2 (6 bases each). The CDR3 spans 16 residues. The germline V and J ends were trimmed by 1 base and 5 bases, with 14 bases remaining between them. Germline CDR1 and CDR2: SGHAT and FQNNGV. The CDR3 sequence: CASSLVGGAGTGELFF. In DNA form, the CDR3 reads TGTGCCAGCAGCTTAGTCGGGGGCGCGGGTACCGGGGAGCTGTTTTTT.

The gene calls are TRBV5-6 and TRBJ2-5; no firm D call. The V gene lost 1 base and the J gene lost 0 bases, with 16 bases spanning the gap. Germline-derived CDR1 and CDR2 are SGHDT and YYEEEE. The CDR3 totals 17 residues. CDR3 sequence reads: CASSLLLAIRYQETQYF. The CDR3 bases are TGTGCCAGCAGCTTGCTCTTGGCGATACGGTACCAAGAGACCCAGTACTTC.

Concerning this clonotype itself: The CDR3 carries no conserved terminal phenylalanine or tryptophan, so it likely arises from a read error. It is unclear where the CDR3 begins or ends on the DNA, so no DNA is shown, and the CDR3 is as TCRdb lists it. The rearrangement uses TRBV28 and TRBJ2-2; no DNA check was done on the table's D call, TRBD2. Counting both end residues, the CDR3 totals 15 amino acids. Germline loops: CDR1 MDHEN, CDR2 SYDVKM. CDR3 sequence reads: CASSALAGNTGELWL.

CDR3 nucleotides: TGTGCCAGCAAGGTCGGACTATCTGGATACGAGCAGTACTTC. It is translated as CASKVGLSGYEQYF. The genes are TRBV2 and TRBJ2-7; possibly TRBD2 for D (6 bases). Per germline, CDR1 SNHLY and CDR2 FYNNEI. Trimming shortened V by 7 bases and J by 4 bases, and 17 bases separated the two germline ends. The CDR3 totals 14 residues.

The chain has TRBV28 and TRBJ2-5; D is perhaps TRBD2 (7 bases). Germline-derived CDR1 and CDR2 are MDHEN and SYDVKM. CDR3 length: 15 amino acids. V was trimmed by 6 bases and J by 4 bases, leaving 18 bases between them. CDR3 nucleotide sequence: TGTGCCAGCAGGGTAGGGGGGGGGCTACGAGAGACCCAGTACTTC. Its protein product is CASRVGGGLRETQYF.